The sample holds many counts of the clone carrying this T cell receptor beta chain. Its antigen is not known. The germline V gene encodes CDR1 SGHVS and CDR2 FQNEAQ. This CDR3 has 15 amino acids. The ends were cut back, 5 bases at V and 6 bases at J, with 20 bases in the middle. This record belongs to a study of T cells after yellow fever vaccination. The overall study: Each low-cell-number fraction was prepared by means of SMART-Seq v4 Ultra Low Input.

Researchers made TCR cDNA using 5'RACE template switching, and this step added a universal primer site and UMIs. TCRdb recomputed calls from the 5' RACE reads with MiXCR, one row per CDR3 protein. The data hold 70,000 to 80,000 distinct CDR3 sequences, with approximately 7.3% observed a single time. Study results and limitations: Most primary-vaccination clones recurred post-booster (just under 98% CD4, over 70% CD8). The study noted that FACS-sorted repertoires could contain abundant clonotypes contaminating from the bulk population.

The sample in question was CD8+ T cells sorted from PBMCs, obtained approximately 11 days after the first yellow fever vaccination. This clonotype was sampled from a man between 18 and 35 years old who received the YFV17D yellow fever vaccine. This rearrangement joins TRBV7-8 to TRBJ2-7; the D is unclear. CDR3 DNA sequence: TGTGCCAGCAGCGCCCTACCCGGACGAGGCGGCGAGCAGTACGTC. This codes for CASSALPGRGGEQYV.